Shown below are 7 T cell receptor beta chains from a single sample sequenced in a study of T-cell reconstitution after alpha-beta-depleted transplantation in children. Preparation of the TCRbeta library involved a method that used unique molecular identifiers. Each CDR3 protein is one row after TCRdb ran MiXCR on the PCR reads. The sample shows 200,000 to 250,000 distinct CDR3 sequences, 11% of them seen only once. The material sequenced was PBMCs, taken before TCRalphabeta/CD19-depleted stem cell transplant. The receptors were gathered from a child in the first two years of life with acute myeloid leukemia, due to receive a stem cell transplant.

This clonotype was picked up many times. V is TRBV30 and J is TRBJ2-3; the D is unclear. There are 11 residues in the CDR3. Germline assignment: CDR1 GTSNPN and CDR2 SVGIG (reference sequence). V was shortened by 3 bases and J by 4 bases, with 5 bases between the two germline ends. The CDR3 DNA reads TGTGCCTGGAGCGGGCCAGATACGCAGTATTTT. It encodes CAWSGPDTQYF.

This clonotype was found many times. The chain uses TRBV12-3 or TRBV12-4 and TRBJ1-1; the D gene is possibly TRBD1 (5 bases). The length of the CDR3 is 13 residues. V shed 4 bases and J shed 4 bases, with 10 bases lying between them. CDR3: CASSSTQGTEAFF. CDR3 in DNA: TGTGCCAGCAGTTCCACTCAGGGCACTGAAGCTTTCTTT.

In this sample, this clonotype turned up many times. The chain links TRBV20-1 to TRBJ2-3; 10 nucleotides line up with TRBD2. Germline V gene data show CDR1 as DFQATT and CDR2 as SNEGSKA (reference sequence). The ends lost 4 bases at V and 4 bases at J; junction bases unmatched: 5. The CDR3 runs 14 residues. CDR3 nucleotide sequence: TGCAGTGCTACTAGCGGGAGCGTAGCAGATACGCAGTATTTT. Its protein is CSATSGSVADTQYF.

This clonotype was seen many times. This chain connects TRBV30 to TRBJ2-1; D not certain. This CDR3 has 13 residues. Germline V lookup: CDR1 GTSNPN, CDR2 SVGIG (reference sequence). V dropped 0 bases and J dropped 1 base, with 4 bases sitting between them. As DNA, the CDR3 is TGTGCCTGGAGTGTACAATCCTACAATGAGCAGTTCTTC. It translates to CAWSVQSYNEQFF.

This clonotype was seen ten or more times. The V gene is TRBV5-4, the J gene TRBJ2-5; either TRBD1 or TRBD2 may fit D (5 bases each). The CDR3 is 14 residues long. Germline V gives CDR1 SGHNT, CDR2 YYREEE (reference sequence). Trimming took 4 bases from V and 5 from J, leaving 15 bases between them. The CDR3, as DNA: TGTGCCAGCAGCCCCTCTGGGGGAAGGGAGACCCAGTACTTC. Residues: CASSPSGGRETQYF.

This clonotype was seen at least ten times. The chain recombines TRBV3-1 with TRBJ1-6; D is unclear. The CDR3 has 12 amino acids. Germline CDR1 and CDR2: LGHDT and YNNKEL (reference sequence). The ends were cut back, 0 bases at V and 12 bases at J, with 6 bases in the middle. The CDR3 coding sequence is TGTGCCAGCAGCCAAGATCTTGGACCCCTCCACTTT. Encoded protein: CASSQDLGPLHF. Looking up the rest from reference TRBV3-1 and TRBJ1-6 gives the full variable domain: DTAVSQTPKYLVTQMGNDKSIKCEQNLGHDTMYWYKQDSKKFLKIMFSYNNKELIINETVPNRFSPKSPDKAHLNLHINSLELGDSAVYFCASSQDLGPLHFGNGTRLTVT.

This clonotype has a count of ten or more. The V and J genes are TRBV5-4 and TRBJ2-5; D not certain. CDR3 size: 13 residues. V was shortened by 1 base and J by 4 bases, with 8 bases between the two germline ends. Germline CDR1 and CDR2: SGHNT and YYREEE (reference sequence). The CDR3 DNA reads TGTGCCAGCAGCTTGTCAGCTTCAGAGACCCAGTACTTC. It yields the protein CASSLSASETQYF.